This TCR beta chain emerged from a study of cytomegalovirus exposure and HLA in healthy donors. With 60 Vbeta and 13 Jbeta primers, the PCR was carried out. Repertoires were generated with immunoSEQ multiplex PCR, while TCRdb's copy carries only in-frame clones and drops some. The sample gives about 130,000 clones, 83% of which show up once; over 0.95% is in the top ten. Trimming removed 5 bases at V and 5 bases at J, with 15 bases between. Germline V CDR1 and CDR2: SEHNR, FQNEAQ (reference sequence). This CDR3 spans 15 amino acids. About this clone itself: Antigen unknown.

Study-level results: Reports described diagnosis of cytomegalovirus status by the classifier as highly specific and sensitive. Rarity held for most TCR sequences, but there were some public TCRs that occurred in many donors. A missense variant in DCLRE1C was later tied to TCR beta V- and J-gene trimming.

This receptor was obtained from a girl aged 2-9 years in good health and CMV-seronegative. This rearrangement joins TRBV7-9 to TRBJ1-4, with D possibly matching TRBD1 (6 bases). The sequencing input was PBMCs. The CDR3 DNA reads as TGTGCCAGCAGCGTGAGGGACACAGGGAATGAAAAACTGTTTTTT. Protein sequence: CASSVRDTGNEKLFF. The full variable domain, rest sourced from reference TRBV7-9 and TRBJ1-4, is DTGVSQNPRHKITKRGQNVTFRCDPISEHNRLYWYRQTLGQGPEFLTYFQNEAQLEKSRLLSDRFSAERPKGSFSTLEIQRTEQGDSAMYLCASSVRDTGNEKLFFGSGTQLSVL.